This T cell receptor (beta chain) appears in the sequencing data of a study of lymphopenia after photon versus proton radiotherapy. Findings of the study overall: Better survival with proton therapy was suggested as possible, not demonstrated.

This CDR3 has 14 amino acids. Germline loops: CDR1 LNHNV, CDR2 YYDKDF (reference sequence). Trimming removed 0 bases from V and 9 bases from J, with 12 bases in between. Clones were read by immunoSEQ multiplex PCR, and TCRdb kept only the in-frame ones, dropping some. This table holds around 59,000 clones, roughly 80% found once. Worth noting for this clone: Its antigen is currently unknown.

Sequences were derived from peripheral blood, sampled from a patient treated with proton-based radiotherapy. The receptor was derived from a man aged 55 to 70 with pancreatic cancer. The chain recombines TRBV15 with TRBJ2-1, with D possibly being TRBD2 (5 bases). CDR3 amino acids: CATSRDLASLEQFF. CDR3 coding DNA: TGTGCCACCAGCAGAGATCTGGCTAGCCTTGAGCAGTTCTTC.